The rows below give T cell receptor beta chains drawn from one sample of a study of cytomegalovirus exposure and HLA in healthy donors. Profiling relied on immunoSEQ multiplex PCR, and the TCRdb table lists in-frame clones only, not all of them. The table records around 150,000 clones, around two thirds of them present only once. Sequenced input: PBMCs. Source of these receptors: a woman aged 35 to 49 in good health and CMV-seronegative. Both conserved end residues are part of each CDR3. The D gene is left open where the match is weak. Expanded clones are given a class, and other clones once, few, many or no size at all.

J: TRBJ2-4; D: NA; size: few; V: TRBV15; CDR3: CATSRDWGGGENIQYF; DNA: TGTGCCACCAGCAGAGATTGGGGGGGCGGGGAAAACATTCAGTACTTC
J: TRBJ2-7; D: TRBD1; size: NA; V: TRBV6-1; CDR3: CASSEKGSGGGKQYF; DNA: TGTGCCAGCAGTGAAAAAGGGTCAGGGGGCGGGAAGCAGTACTTC
J: TRBJ1-3; D: NA; size: once; V: TRBV9; CDR3: CASSPGTSEDTIYF; DNA: TGTGCCAGCAGCCCTGGGACAAGCGAGGACACCATATATTTT
J: TRBJ1-1; D: TRBD1; size: NA; V: TRBV7-3; CDR3: CASSQTGPNTEAFF; DNA: TGTGCCAGCAGTCAGACAGGGCCGAACACTGAAGCTTTCTTT
J: TRBJ2-7; D: NA; size: NA; V: TRBV6-4; CDR3: CASSDVRRAEQYF; DNA: TGTGCCAGCAGTGACGTCAGGAGGGCCGAGCAGTACTTC
J: TRBJ2-3; D: TRBD2; size: NA; V: TRBV6-1; CDR3: CASSEGTGGHTDTQYF; DNA: TGTGCCAGCAGTGAGGGCACGGGGGGGCACACAGATACGCAGTATTTT
J: TRBJ2-7; D: TRBD2; size: NA; V: TRBV10-2; CDR3: CASTPGGYPSEQYF; DNA: TGCGCCAGCACCCCGGGGGGGTACCCCTCCGAGCAGTACTTC
J: TRBJ1-1; D: TRBD1; size: NA; V: TRBV7-9; CDR3: CASSPRQGWDTEAFF; DNA: TGTGCCAGCAGCCCACGACAGGGTTGGGACACTGAAGCTTTCTTT
J: TRBJ2-7; D: TRBD2; size: NA; V: TRBV7-9; CDR3: CASSQSGGLAGVSYEQYF; DNA: TGTGCCAGCAGCCAATCGGGAGGCCTAGCGGGGGTTTCCTACGAGCAGTACTTC
J: TRBJ2-2; D: NA; size: NA; V: TRBV19; CDR3: CASSMARNTGELFF; DNA: TGTGCCAGTAGTATGGCCCGGAACACCGGGGAGCTGTTTTTT
J: TRBJ1-1; D: NA; size: NA; V: TRBV7-8; CDR3: CASSLEGEYTEAFF; DNA: TGTGCCAGCAGCTTAGAGGGGGAGTACACTGAAGCTTTCTTT
J: TRBJ1-2; D: NA; size: NA; V: TRBV9; CDR3: CASSVGGGRGYTF; DNA: TGTGCCAGCAGCGTAGGCGGTGGAAGGGGCTACACCTTC
J: TRBJ1-4; D: TRBD1; size: few; V: TRBV27; CDR3: CASSFGQGGNGKLFF; DNA: TGTGCCAGCAGTTTCGGACAGGGGGGGAACGGAAAACTGTTTTTT
J: TRBJ1-2; D: NA; size: few; V: TRBV27; CDR3: CASSFRGGRGVNFVANYGYTF; DNA: TGTGCCAGCAGTTTCCGGGGGGGGCGAGGGGTCAACTTCGTGGCTAACTATGGCTACACCTTC
J: TRBJ2-3; D: NA; size: NA; V: TRBV4-1; CDR3: CASSQDRGLGTDTQYF; DNA: TGCGCCAGCAGCCAAGATCGAGGGCTGGGCACAGATACGCAGTATTTT
J: TRBJ2-7; D: NA; size: few; V: TRBV5-1; CDR3: CASSYSGVEQYF; DNA: TGCGCCAGCAGCTACTCAGGGGTCGAGCAGTACTTC
J: TRBJ2-7; D: TRBD2; size: NA; V: TRBV5-1; CDR3: CASSLDVGGAYEQYF; DNA: TGCGCCAGCAGCTTGGATGTCGGGGGGGCCTACGAGCAGTACTTC
J: TRBJ2-2; D: NA; size: NA; V: TRBV18; CDR3: CASSPGLYGELFF; DNA: TGTGCCAGCTCCCCGGGACTTTATGGGGAGCTGTTTTTT
J: TRBJ1-1; D: TRBD1; size: few; V: TRBV5-6; CDR3: CASSWTGDTEAFF; DNA: TGTGCCAGCAGCTGGACAGGGGACACTGAAGCTTTCTTT
J: TRBJ1-1; D: NA; size: NA; V: TRBV5-6; CDR3: CASSLVSVSTEAFF; DNA: TGTGCCAGCAGCTTGGTTTCTGTTTCCACTGAAGCTTTCTTT
J: TRBJ1-6; D: NA; size: NA; V: TRBV7-9; CDR3: CASSLEGNSPLHF; DNA: TGTGCCAGCAGCTTGGAGGGAAATTCACCCCTCCACTTT
J: TRBJ1-1; D: NA; size: NA; V: TRBV5-6; CDR3: CASSFDFGNTEAFF; DNA: TGTGCCAGCAGTTTCGACTTTGGGAACACTGAAGCTTTCTTT
J: TRBJ2-3; D: NA; size: NA; V: TRBV27; CDR3: CASNLGTFSTDTQYF; DNA: TGTGCCAGCAACCTCGGGACATTCAGCACAGATACGCAGTATTTT
J: TRBJ2-4; D: TRBD1; size: NA; V: TRBV6-6; CDR3: CASSGPRQGHHF; DNA: TGTGCCAGCAGTGGTCCGCGACAGGGTCATCACTTC
J: TRBJ2-5; D: NA; size: once; V: TRBV5-1; CDR3: CASSPGQSETQYF; DNA: TGCGCCAGCAGCCCCGGACAGTCGGAGACCCAGTACTTC
J: TRBJ2-1; D: TRBD2; size: NA; V: TRBV11-2; CDR3: CASSLRVAGGNEQFF; DNA: TGTGCCAGCAGCTTAAGGGTAGCGGGGGGAAATGAGCAGTTCTTC
J: TRBJ2-3; D: TRBD2; size: NA; V: TRBV25-1; CDR3: CASSEGEGLSTDTQYF; DNA: TGTGCCAGCAGTGAGGGGGAGGGACTCAGCACAGATACGCAGTATTTT
J: TRBJ2-3; D: TRBD1; size: once; V: TRBV7-2; CDR3: CASSLLQGVQRDTQYF; DNA: TGTGCCAGCAGCCTCCTTCAGGGGGTCCAACGAGATACGCAGTATTTT
J: TRBJ2-3; D: NA; size: NA; V: TRBV14; CDR3: CASSQGSRTSGTDTQYF; DNA: TGTGCCAGCAGCCAAGGGTCCAGGACATCGGGCACAGATACGCAGTATTTT
J: TRBJ2-3; D: TRBD2; size: once; V: TRBV15; CDR3: CATRLTSVADTQYF; DNA: TGTGCCACCAGGTTAACTAGCGTGGCAGATACGCAGTATTTT
J: TRBJ2-1; D: NA; size: few; V: TRBV2; CDR3: CARSGEGSVYNEQFF; DNA: TGTGCCAGATCAGGGGAGGGCAGTGTTTACAATGAGCAGTTCTTC
J: TRBJ1-1; D: NA; size: NA; V: TRBV30; CDR3: CAWRKGPGTEAFF; DNA: TGTGCCTGGAGAAAAGGTCCCGGGACTGAAGCTTTCTTT
J: TRBJ2-5; D: TRBD1; size: NA; V: TRBV7-9; CDR3: CASSLGNSPRTGDETQYF; DNA: TGTGCCAGCAGCTTAGGAAATAGCCCGAGGACAGGGGATGAGACCCAGTACTTC
J: TRBJ1-2; D: TRBD1; size: NA; V: TRBV30; CDR3: CAWSERGRGYGYTF; DNA: TGTGCCTGGAGTGAAAGGGGGCGCGGCTATGGCTACACCTTC
J: TRBJ2-2; D: NA; size: NA; V: TRBV7-6; CDR3: CASSLGTNTGELFF; DNA: TGTGCCAGCAGCCTGGGGACTAACACCGGGGAGCTGTTTTTT
J: TRBJ1-2; D: NA; size: NA; V: TRBV11-2; CDR3: CASSSLGGGTNYGYTF; DNA: TGTGCCAGCAGCTCGCTTGGGGGGGGAACAAACTATGGCTACACCTTC
J: TRBJ2-1; D: TRBD2; size: NA; V: TRBV5-1; CDR3: CASGGTSGGVAYNEQFF; DNA: TGCGCCAGCGGCGGGACTAGCGGGGGTGTGGCCTACAATGAGCAGTTCTTC
J: TRBJ2-7; D: TRBD1; size: NA; V: TRBV6-5; CDR3: CASSGPDRVLYF; DNA: TGTGCCAGCAGTGGACCGGACAGGGTGTTGTACTTC
J: TRBJ2-5; D: NA; size: NA; V: TRBV4-2; CDR3: CASSPLVGGQETQYF; DNA: TGTGCCAGCAGCCCTTTAGTAGGGGGCCAAGAGACCCAGTACTTC
J: TRBJ1-4; D: TRBD1; size: NA; V: TRBV10-1; CDR3: CASSVARDRVLSEKLFF; DNA: TGCGCCAGCAGTGTCGCCCGGGACAGGGTTTTGAGTGAAAAACTGTTTTTT
J: TRBJ1-6; D: TRBD1; size: NA; V: TRBV29-1; CDR3: CSVSTGVNSPLHF; DNA: TGCAGCGTATCGACAGGGGTAAATTCACCCCTCCACTTT
J: TRBJ1-2; D: TRBD1; size: NA; V: TRBV27; CDR3: CASSQYSPGQGMNDGYTF; DNA: TGTGCCAGCAGTCAATATAGCCCGGGACAGGGTATGAACGACGGCTACACCTTC